This is a list of T cell receptor beta chains from one sample in a study of Graves' ophthalmopathy and Graves' hyperthyroidism. TCRdb reprocessed the multiplex PCR reads with MiXCR, giving one entry per CDR3 protein. The sample has about 400,000 distinct CDR3 sequences, roughly 18% seen once; the top ten hold around 1.5%. Material for sequencing was peripheral blood. All receptors come from a woman under 30 with Graves' ophthalmopathy. Both conserved end residues are part of each CDR3. A D gene is named only where the DNA matches it firmly. Only part of the rows carry a size: once, few, many, or a class if the clone is expanded.

>TRBD1|TRBJ2-7|many|TRBV12-3/TRBV12-4
TGTGCCAGCAGAGATGACAGGGACGAGCAGTACTTC
CASRDDRDEQYF
>NA|TRBJ1-1|many|TRBV7-8
TGTGCCAGCAGCTTAGCAGACAGAAAGAACACTGAAGCTTTCTTT
CASSLADRKNTEAFF
>NA|TRBJ1-2|once|TRBV6-2/TRBV6-3
TGTGCCAGCAGCCACTATGTGAGGTGGGGGAGGACCTATGGCTACACCTTC
CASSHYVRWGRTYGYTF
>NA|TRBJ1-2|many|TRBV6-5
TGTGCCAGCAGTTACTCGCGGGGGAGCTATGGCTACACCTTC
CASSYSRGSYGYTF
>NA|TRBJ1-2|many|TRBV10-2
TGCGCCAGCAGTCTTCAGCCAGGGTTATATGGCTACACCTTC
CASSLQPGLYGYTF
>TRBD1|TRBJ1-2|few|TRBV29-1
TGCAGCGGGCGGGGACAGGACTATGGCTACACCTTC
CSGRGQDYGYTF
>NA|TRBJ1-6|many|TRBV28
TGTGCCAGCAGTTTGCCCTCCTATAATTCACCCCTCCACTTT
CASSLPSYNSPLHF
>NA|TRBJ1-1|many|TRBV7-3
TGTGCCAGCAGATCGGGGACGGGTGAAGCTTTCTTT
CASRSGTGEAFF
>NA|TRBJ1-2|NA|TRBV6-1
TGTGCCAGCAGTGTTTTAAGCAGGGACTATGGCTACACCTTC
CASSVLSRDYGYTF
>NA|TRBJ2-7|many|TRBV6-2/TRBV6-3
TGTGCCAGCAGTTACCACCCAGGCATTACAGGTTTATCCTACGAGCAGTACTTC
CASSYHPGITGLSYEQYF
>TRBD1|TRBJ1-1|many|TRBV7-8
TGTGCCAGCAGCTTACAGGGGGCCCTGAACACTGAAGCTTTCTTT
CASSLQGALNTEAFF
>TRBD1|TRBJ1-1|many|TRBV28
TGTGCCATATTATCGACAGGGATCGAAGCTTTCTTT
CAILSTGIEAFF
>NA|TRBJ2-7|many|TRBV6-1
TGTGCCAGCAGAGGGGTTGGCGAGCAGTACTTC
CASRGVGEQYF
>TRBD1|TRBJ2-7|many|TRBV28
TGTGCCAGTACGTCAATCGGGACAGGATTATGGAACGAGCAGTACTTC
CASTSIGTGLWNEQYF
>NA|TRBJ1-1|few|TRBV12-3/TRBV12-4
TGTGCCAGCACTTCCCGTAGGGAGAGTGAAGCTTTCTTT
CASTSRRESEAFF
>NA|TRBJ2-7|many|TRBV12-3/TRBV12-4
TGTGCCAGCAGTTTTGAGGGATCCTCCGAGCAGTACTTC
CASSFEGSSEQYF
>NA|TRBJ1-1|NA|TRBV6-2/TRBV6-3
TGTGCCAGCACCTGGGGGGGCCCCACCCCAGACACTGAAGCTTTCTTT
CASTWGGPTPDTEAFF
>NA|TRBJ2-5|many|TRBV20-1
TGCAGTGCTAGGCCCGACCCCCAAGAGACCCAGTACTTC
CSARPDPQETQYF
>TRBD2|TRBJ2-7|many|TRBV20-1
TGCAGTGCTAAAATCCTCCTCGGACTAGCGGGAGGGCCATCGGAGGCCGAGCAGTACTTC
CSAKILLGLAGGPSEAEQYF
>NA|TRBJ1-2|many|TRBV28
TGTGCCAGCAGAACTCTGGGACGGACTAACTATGGCTACACCTTC
CASRTLGRTNYGYTF
>NA|TRBJ2-6|many|TRBV11-2
TGTGCCAGCAGCGCCGGTCTCGGACGAACTGGGGCCAACGTCCTGACTTTC
CASSAGLGRTGANVLTF
>TRBD1|TRBJ1-5|NA|TRBV6-2/TRBV6-3
TGTGCCAGCAGGACCGGGACAGGGGTTGGCAATCAGCCCCAGCATTTT
CASRTGTGVGNQPQHF
>NA|TRBJ2-7|many|TRBV4-1
TGCGCCAGCAGCCAAGGGGTTCCCTACGAGCAGTACTTC
CASSQGVPYEQYF
>NA|TRBJ2-2|many|TRBV27
TGTGCCAGCGAGGGTCGGGAGCGGGGACAGAACACCGGGGAGCTGTTTTTT
CASEGRERGQNTGELFF
>TRBD1|TRBJ1-5|many|TRBV2
TGTGCCAGCAGTGAAGAGACAGGGGCTCAGCCCCAGCATTTT
CASSEETGAQPQHF
>NA|TRBJ1-5|many|TRBV6-2/TRBV6-3
TGTGCCAGCAGCCTGGGCTGGGAGGGGTATCAGCCCCAGCATTTT
CASSLGWEGYQPQHF
>NA|TRBJ2-7|many|TRBV30
TGTGCCTGGAGTCACAAGGGCTACGAGCAGTACTTC
CAWSHKGYEQYF
>NA|TRBJ1-6|many|TRBV6-5
TGTGCCAGCAGTTACCCCCGGTCCTATAATTCACCCCTCCACTTT
CASSYPRSYNSPLHF
>NA|TRBJ2-2|few|TRBV27
TGTGCCAGCAGTCGGAGTTTCCCGAACACCGGGGAGCTGTTTTTT
CASSRSFPNTGELFF
>NA|TRBJ2-7|many|TRBV7-9
TGTGCCAGCAGCTTAGTTGCCGCCCACGAGCAGTACTTC
CASSLVAAHEQYF
>NA|TRBJ1-1|NA|TRBV11-2
TGTGCCAGCAGCTTACTAGCCGAAGCTTTCTTT
CASSLLAEAFF
>TRBD2|TRBJ2-7|many|TRBV18
TGTGCCAGCTCTCAGCGGGAGACCTACGAGCAGTACTTC
CASSQRETYEQYF
>TRBD2|TRBJ2-7|many|TRBV11-2
TGTGCCAGCAGCTTCCCGGGACTAGCGGGGGGGCCGGAGGACTTC
CASSFPGLAGGPEDF
>NA|TRBJ2-7|many|TRBV2
TGTGCCAGCAGTCCCGGGGGCAGGGTAGAGTCCTACGAGCAGTACTTC
CASSPGGRVESYEQYF
>NA|TRBJ2-7|many|TRBV6-1
TGTGCCAGCAGGGTTACAGAGCACGAGCAGTACTTC
CASRVTEHEQYF
>NA|TRBJ1-5|many|TRBV19
TGTGCCAGTCGGGGAGGGCTTAGCAATCAGCCCCAGCATTTT
CASRGGLSNQPQHF
>NA|TRBJ1-1|many|TRBV4-1
TGCGCCAGCAGCCAAGTTACTAGGACTGAAGCTTTCTTT
CASSQVTRTEAFF
>NA|TRBJ2-4|many|TRBV4-3
TGCGCCAGCAGCCAAGGGGTCCAGCTAGCCAAAAACATTCAGTACTTC
CASSQGVQLAKNIQYF
>TRBD2|TRBJ2-2|many|TRBV28
TGTGCCAGCAGATGGGGCCGCCGGGGGGGCACCGGGGAGCTGTTTTTT
CASRWGRRGGTGELFF
>NA|TRBJ2-7|many|TRBV20-1
TGCAGTGCGCAAGGATCCCGACCCTACTCCTACGAGCAGTACTTC
CSAQGSRPYSYEQYF
>NA|TRBJ1-1|many|TRBV5-1
TGCGCCAGCCAAGGGGGGTTGAGCACTGAAGCTTTCTTT
CASQGGLSTEAFF
>NA|TRBJ2-3|many|TRBV6-2/TRBV6-3
TGTGCCAGCAGTTACTCAAAGCTAACGGGTACGCAGTATTTT
CASSYSKLTGTQYF
>NA|TRBJ2-7|few|TRBV24-1
TGTGCCACCAGTGATTCAGCAGGGGCGAGGGAGCAGTACTTC
CATSDSAGAREQYF
>NA|TRBJ1-1|many|TRBV7-6
TGTGCCAGCAGCTTAGAGTTCGGTGGCCAGGCGTCGGCTTTCTTT
CASSLEFGGQASAFF